The entry below gives a single T cell receptor beta chain sequence along with its context. Profiling relied on immunoSEQ multiplex PCR, and the TCRdb table lists in-frame clones only, not all of them. The repertoire has about 100,000 clones, approximately 94% of them found once; the top ten carry approximately 0.97%. This entry is derived from a study of T cell changes during pregnancy in multiple sclerosis. V lost 2 bases, J lost 6 bases, and 11 bases stayed unmatched. The length of the CDR3 is 15 residues. Germline V gives CDR1 SGHRS, CDR2 YFSETQ. This clonotype was sampled from a female donor with multiple sclerosis, enrolled in a pregnancy study. The chain couples TRBV5-1 to TRBJ2-7; TRBD1 agrees at 7 bases. The sample was peripheral blood, taken before pregnancy. The CDR3 DNA reads as TGCGCCAGCAGCTTAGGGGGCACGACAGAAAGCGAGCAGTACTTC. Encoded protein: CASSLGGTTESEQYF.